This is a list of T cell receptor beta chains from one sample in a study of blood T cells in healthy people across ages. TCRdb re-called the 5' RACE reads with MiXCR, one entry per CDR3 protein. The sample holds approximately 780,000 distinct CDR3 sequences; 25% to 30% are singletons and the top ten take about 3%. The data were also submitted as part of a second study, on T cells of mothers and their children.

Sequencing was performed on blood. The receptors come from a boy aged 10-17 years in good health. Each CDR3 is given with its conserved first and last residue. D genes are given only for firm matches. Expanded clones get a size class; other rows say once, few or many, or leave the size out.

clone_size	v_call	d_call	j_call	cdr3_aa	cdr3_nt
NA	TRBV25-1	NA	TRBJ2-7	CARKTKGGTAKQYF	TGTGCCAGGAAAACAAAAGGTGGGACTGCCAAGCAGTACTTC
few	TRBV20-1	NA	TRBJ2-3	CSARVAPHLPDTRYF	TGCAGTGCTAGAGTGGCGCCCCACCTCCCAGATACGCGGTATTTT
NA	TRBV20-1	TRBD2	TRBJ2-3	CSAGKLAGGSTQYF	TGCAGTGCTGGAAAACTAGCGGGAGGGTCTACGCAGTATTTT
NA	TRBV6-4	NA	TRBJ1-2	CASRELRDKHYGYTF	TGTGCCAGCAGGGAACTCAGGGACAAGCACTATGGCTACACCTTC
few	TRBV18	NA	TRBJ1-5	CASSPVTNQPQHF	TGTGCCAGCTCACCAGTAACAAATCAGCCCCAGCATTTT
few	TRBV20-1	NA	TRBJ2-1	CSAGHQGTNEQFF	TGCAGTGCTGGTCATCAAGGGACCAATGAGCAGTTCTTC
NA	TRBV6-5	TRBD1	TRBJ1-1	CASSYRDRGTHTEAFF	TGTGCCAGCAGTTACAGGGACAGGGGGACCCACACTGAAGCTTTCTTT
few	TRBV4-1	NA	TRBJ2-5	CASSQGHREQETQYF	TGCGCCAGCAGCCAAGGCCATAGGGAGCAAGAGACCCAGTACTTC
NA	TRBV5-1	TRBD1	TRBJ1-1	CASGPRRQGATEAFF	TGCGCCAGCGGGCCACGACGACAGGGGGCAACTGAAGCTTTCTTT
once	TRBV28	TRBD1	TRBJ2-7	CASSFLVWGQDEQYF	TGTGCCAGCAGTTTTTTAGTTTGGGGACAGGACGAGCAGTACTTC
few	TRBV3-1	TRBD1	TRBJ1-1	CASSLLPGTGSAEAFF	TGTGCCAGCAGCCTACTACCCGGGACAGGGTCTGCTGAAGCTTTCTTT
NA	TRBV21-1	NA	TRBJ2-5	CASSKWAGGGHETQYF	TGTGCCAGCAGCAAATGGGCCGGGGGGGGTCATGAGACCCAGTACTTC
few	TRBV6-4	TRBD2	TRBJ2-1	CASSPLAGTGHEQFF	TGTGCCAGCAGTCCACTAGCGGGGACAGGCCATGAGCAGTTCTTC
few	TRBV4-1	NA	TRBJ2-3	CASSQDLVQYTDTQYF	TGCGCCAGCAGCCAAGATTTGGTACAGTACACAGATACGCAGTATTTT
few	TRBV12-3/TRBV12-4	NA	TRBJ2-6	CASSLSQSLSGANVLTF	TGTGCCAGCAGTTTATCTCAGTCCCTCTCTGGGGCCAACGTCCTGACTTTC
few	TRBV28	NA	TRBJ2-5	CASSSRQVAQETQYF	TGTGCCAGCAGTTCCCGACAGGTCGCCCAAGAGACCCAGTACTTC
few	TRBV20-1	TRBD2	TRBJ2-2	CSALSGTSGGTNTGELFF	TGCAGTGCGCTATCCGGGACTAGCGGGGGGACGAACACCGGGGAGCTGTTTTTT
few	TRBV25-1	NA	TRBJ1-1	CASSPSGWNTEAFF	TGTGCCAGCAGTCCTTCGGGGTGGAACACTGAAGCTTTCTTT
few	TRBV6-1	TRBD2	TRBJ2-7	CASSEQSGGSSYEQYF	TGTGCCAGCAGTGAGCAGAGCGGGGGGAGCTCCTACGAGCAGTACTTC
NA	TRBV5-1	TRBD2	TRBJ2-1	CASSLGAGGVNNEQFF	TGCGCCAGCAGCTTGGGGGCGGGGGGAGTCAACAATGAGCAGTTCTTC
few	TRBV5-1	NA	TRBJ1-4	CASSLNTDEKLFF	TGCGCCAGCAGCTTGAATACAGATGAAAAACTGTTTTTT
once	TRBV28	NA	TRBJ2-7	CASSLTDGDYEQYF	TGTGCCAGCAGTTTGACAGACGGGGACTACGAGCAGTACTTC
NA	TRBV12-3/TRBV12-4	NA	TRBJ2-3	CASTRNSGGEADTQYF	TGTGCCAGCACGAGGAATAGCGGAGGGGAAGCAGATACGCAGTATTTT
NA	TRBV27	TRBD1	TRBJ1-5	CASSLRTGNQPQHF	TGTGCCAGCAGTCTACGGACAGGGAATCAGCCCCAGCATTTT
few	TRBV29-1	NA	TRBJ2-1	CSVGRAQGNEQFF	TGCAGCGTTGGACGGGCGCAAGGTAATGAGCAGTTCTTC
many	TRBV5-1	NA	TRBJ2-2	CASSPGQGTGELFF	TGTGCCAGCAGCCCCGGGCAGGGGACCGGGGAGCTGTTTTTT